The sequence of this T cell receptor (beta chain) was determined in a study of graft-versus-host responses after intestinal transplantation listed by TCRdb under 2021. Background on the whole study: Multivisceral, liver-intestinal, or isolated intestinal transplants were received by the recipients. All recipients received anti-thymocyte globulin induction followed by maintenance tacrolimus and steroids for around 3 years. Bulk TCR-beta CDR3 sequencing was used to track graft-versus-host and host-versus-graft alloreactive T cell clones in the graft, circulation and bone marrow after intestinal transplantation. To identify alloreactive clones, pre-transplant mixed lymphocyte reaction products were sequenced and then compared with unstimulated pre-transplant donor and recipient T cells. Of the roughly 23 intestinal transplant recipients enrolled in the cohort, one of whom was a retransplant, a few patients without pretransplant specimens were excluded. Donor T cell macrochimerism was defined as a peak of at least 4% donor T cells among recipient peripheral blood mononuclear cells. Rather than being sequenced by the commercial service, samples from a few later patients were sequenced in-house on an Illumina MiSeq and processed with MiXCR.

What the time point label conveys for this sample: cells obtained before transplantation from donor or recipient. CD3+CD4+ and CD3+CD8+ populations were FACS-sorted from unstimulated pre-transplant donor and recipient cells taken from spleen or lymph nodes. The paper as a whole reports these results and caveats: Early after transplant, peak levels of circulating GvH clones were associated with declines in HvG clones. GvH clones were found in recipient bone marrow, and some of the GvH clones appeared earlier in ileal mucosa or blood, which is consistent with an intestinal mucosal origin. Conclusions were limited by the relatively low number and heterogeneity of intestinal transplant patients. In patients with donor T cell macrochimerism, the allografts had high GvH to HvG T cell clonal ratios.

Library preparation used the immunoSEQ multiplex PCR assay. For most patients, genomic DNA was isolated with the Qiagen DNeasy Blood and Tissue Kit and shipped frozen to Adaptive Biotechnologies for TCR sequencing. For most patients, genomic DNA was subjected to high-throughput TCR-beta CDR3 sequencing by Adaptive Biotechnologies. Per the authors' processing: TCR sequencing data for around 19 patients were retrieved from Adaptive's ImmunoSEQ software; three other patients were processed with MiXCR and VDJtools. To correct CD4 versus CD8 sorting errors, sequences present in both subsets at a frequency ratio below 5:1 were removed. CDR3 nucleotide sequences shared between donor and recipient were removed because their origin could not be assigned. Alloreactive clones required at least 2-fold expansion over unstimulated cells and minimum CFSE-low frequency of 0.002% (template counts) or 0.001% (read counts). Mappable clones were those detected in sequenced pre-transplant spleen, lymph node, or MLR CFSE-low populations of the donor or recipient. Cumulative frequency of alloreactive clones was calculated as a percentage of all sequences weighted by copy number. In its TCRdb copy, this immuneACCESS table keeps in-frame sequences only and misses some clones. Where compared with another copy, unresolved V genes explain less than half of these, and the others have no known cause. The DNA gave D and trimming, while V, J and clone size come from that table. In all, the sample holds roughly 73,000 clones, and around 87% of those were seen once. The ten largest clones represent around 8% of the sample.

Reading the germline V gene gives CDR1 SGHAT and CDR2 FQNNGV. The CDR3 spans 12 residues, from the cysteine through the phenylalanine. Just CDR3 DNA is preserved here, 36 bases in frame from base 1. V loses 1 base of germline sequence and J loses 5 bases, and the interval between the two ends is 5 bases. With respect to this clone: The antigen this receptor binds is unknown. Base quality data are lacking; no much larger clone is found one base away.

The sequenced sample was unstimulated CD8+ T cells sorted from spleen or lymph node cells, obtained before transplant. This sequence uses TRBV11-2 and TRBJ1-1; a confident D gene designation cannot be given. The receptor was derived from a human donor who was the organ donor for an intestinal transplant. The CDR3 protein sequence reads: CASSLVRTEAFF. The bases are TGTGCCAGCAGCTTAGTAAGGACTGAAGCTTTCTTT.